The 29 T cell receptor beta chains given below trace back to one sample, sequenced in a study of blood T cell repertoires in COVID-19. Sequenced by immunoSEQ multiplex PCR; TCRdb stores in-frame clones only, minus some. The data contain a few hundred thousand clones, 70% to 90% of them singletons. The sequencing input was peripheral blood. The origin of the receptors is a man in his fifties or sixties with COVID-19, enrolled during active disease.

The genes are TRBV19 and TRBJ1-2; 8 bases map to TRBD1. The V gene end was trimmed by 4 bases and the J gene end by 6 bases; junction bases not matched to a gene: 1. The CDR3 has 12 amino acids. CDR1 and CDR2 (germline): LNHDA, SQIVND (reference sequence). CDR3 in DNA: TGTGCCAGTAGTAGGACAGGGCATGGCTACACCTTC. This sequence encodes CASSRTGHGYTF.

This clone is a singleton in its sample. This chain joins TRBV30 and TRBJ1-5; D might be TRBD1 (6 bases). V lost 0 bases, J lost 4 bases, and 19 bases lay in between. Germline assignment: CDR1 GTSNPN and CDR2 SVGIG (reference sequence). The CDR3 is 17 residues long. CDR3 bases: TGTGCCTGGAGTGTACTAATCCTAGGGGGTCGAAATCAGCCCCAGCATTTT. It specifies CAWSVLILGGRNQPQHF.

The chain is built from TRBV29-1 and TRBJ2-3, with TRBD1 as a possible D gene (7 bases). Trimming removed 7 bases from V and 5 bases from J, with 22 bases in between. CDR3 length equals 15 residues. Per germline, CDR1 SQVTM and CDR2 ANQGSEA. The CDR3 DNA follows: TGCAGCGGGACTCCTGACAGGGTGCGGGGAGATACGCAGTATTTT. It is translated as CSGTPDRVRGDTQYF.

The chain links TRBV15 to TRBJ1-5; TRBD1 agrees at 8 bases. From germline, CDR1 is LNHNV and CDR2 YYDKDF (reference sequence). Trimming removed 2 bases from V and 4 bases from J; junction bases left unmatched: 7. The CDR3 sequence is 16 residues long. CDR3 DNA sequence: TGTGCCACCAGCAGACCGGACAGGGTATGGAATCAGCCCCAGCATTTT. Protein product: CATSRPDRVWNQPQHF.

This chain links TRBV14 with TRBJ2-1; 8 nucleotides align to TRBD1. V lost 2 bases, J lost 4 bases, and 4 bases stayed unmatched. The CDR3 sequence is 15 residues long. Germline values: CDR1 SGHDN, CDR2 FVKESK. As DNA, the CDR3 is TGTGCCAGCAGCCAAAGGACAGGGAGGTACAATGAGCAGTTCTTC. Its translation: CASSQRTGRYNEQFF.

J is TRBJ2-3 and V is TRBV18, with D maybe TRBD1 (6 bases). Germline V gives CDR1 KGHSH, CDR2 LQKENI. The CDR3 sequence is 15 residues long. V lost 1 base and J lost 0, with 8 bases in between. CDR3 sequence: CASSPLTGSTDTQYF. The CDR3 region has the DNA TGTGCCAGCTCACCACTCACAGGGAGCACAGATACGCAGTATTTT.

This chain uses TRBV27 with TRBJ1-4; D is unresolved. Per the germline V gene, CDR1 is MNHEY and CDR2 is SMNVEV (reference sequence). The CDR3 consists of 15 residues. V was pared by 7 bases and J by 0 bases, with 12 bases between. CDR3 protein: CASKPWGATNEKLFF. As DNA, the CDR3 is TGTGCCAGCAAACCCTGGGGAGCAACTAATGAAAAACTGTTTTTT.

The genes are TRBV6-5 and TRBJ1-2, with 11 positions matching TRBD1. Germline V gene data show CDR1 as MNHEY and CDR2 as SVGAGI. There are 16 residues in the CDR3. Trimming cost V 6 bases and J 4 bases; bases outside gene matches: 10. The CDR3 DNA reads TGTGCCAGCAGCTACGTTCGGACAGGGGGCTCCTATGGCTACACCTTC. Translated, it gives CASSYVRTGGSYGYTF.

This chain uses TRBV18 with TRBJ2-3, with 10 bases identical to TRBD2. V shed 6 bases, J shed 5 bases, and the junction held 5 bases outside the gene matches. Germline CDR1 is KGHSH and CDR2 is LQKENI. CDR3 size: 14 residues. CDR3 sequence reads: CASSWTSGEDTQYF. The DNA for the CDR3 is TGTGCCAGCTCCTGGACTAGCGGCGAAGATACGCAGTATTTT. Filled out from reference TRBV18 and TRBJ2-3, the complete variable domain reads NAGVMQNPRHLVRRRGQEARLRCSPMKGHSHVYWYRQLPEEGLKFMVYLQKENIIDESGMPKERFSAEFPKEGPSILRIQQVVRGDSAAYFCASSWTSGEDTQYFGPGTRLTVL.

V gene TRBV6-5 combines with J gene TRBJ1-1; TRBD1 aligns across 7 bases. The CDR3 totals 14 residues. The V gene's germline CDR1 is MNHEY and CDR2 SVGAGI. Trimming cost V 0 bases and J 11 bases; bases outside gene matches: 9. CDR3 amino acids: CASSYSVQGLEAFF. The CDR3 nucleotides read TGTGCCAGCAGTTACTCGGTACAGGGGCTTGAGGCTTTCTTT.

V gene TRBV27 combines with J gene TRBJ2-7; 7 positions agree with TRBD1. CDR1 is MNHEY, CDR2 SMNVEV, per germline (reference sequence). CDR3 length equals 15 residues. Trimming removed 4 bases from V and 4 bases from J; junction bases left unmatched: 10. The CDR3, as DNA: TGTGCCAGCAGTTCGGTCGAGGGGGCGCGGTACGAGCAGTACTTC. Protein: CASSSVEGARYEQYF.

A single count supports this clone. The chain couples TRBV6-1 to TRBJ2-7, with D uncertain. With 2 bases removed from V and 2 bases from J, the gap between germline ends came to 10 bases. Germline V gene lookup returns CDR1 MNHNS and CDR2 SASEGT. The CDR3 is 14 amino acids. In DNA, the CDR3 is TGTGCCAGCAGTGAATTTGGCCAGACCTACGAGCAGTACTTC. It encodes CASSEFGQTYEQYF.

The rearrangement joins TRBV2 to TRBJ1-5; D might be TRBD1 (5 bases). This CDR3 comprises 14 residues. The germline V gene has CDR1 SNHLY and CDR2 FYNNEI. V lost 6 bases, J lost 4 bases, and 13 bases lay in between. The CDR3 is CASSTGGVNQPQHF. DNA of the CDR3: TGTGCCAGCAGCACGGGGGGGGTGAATCAGCCCCAGCATTTT.

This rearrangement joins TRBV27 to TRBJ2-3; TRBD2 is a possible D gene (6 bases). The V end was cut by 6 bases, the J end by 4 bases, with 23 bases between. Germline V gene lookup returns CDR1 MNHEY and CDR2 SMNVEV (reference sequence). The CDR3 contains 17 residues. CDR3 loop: CASSAGPNNFGSDTQYF. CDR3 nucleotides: TGTGCCAGCAGCGCGGGGCCCAACAACTTTGGGTCAGATACGCAGTATTTT.

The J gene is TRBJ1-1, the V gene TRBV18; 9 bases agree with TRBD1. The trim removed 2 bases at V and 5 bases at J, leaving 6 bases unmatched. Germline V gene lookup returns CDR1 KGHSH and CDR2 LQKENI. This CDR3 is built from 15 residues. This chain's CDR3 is CASSPKQGASTEAFF. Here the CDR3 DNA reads TGTGCCAGCTCACCAAAACAGGGGGCGTCTACTGAAGCTTTCTTT.

The CDR3 DNA reads as TGTGCCAGCAGTACGCGGGAGGGAAGAGAGACCCAGTACTTC. This gives the protein CASSTREGRETQYF. This chain links TRBV27 with TRBJ2-5; 9 positions match TRBD2. Germline V lookup: CDR1 MNHEY, CDR2 SMNVEV (reference sequence). The V and J ends lost 5 bases and 4 bases, in that order; junction bases with no gene match: 5. This CDR3 region has 14 residues.

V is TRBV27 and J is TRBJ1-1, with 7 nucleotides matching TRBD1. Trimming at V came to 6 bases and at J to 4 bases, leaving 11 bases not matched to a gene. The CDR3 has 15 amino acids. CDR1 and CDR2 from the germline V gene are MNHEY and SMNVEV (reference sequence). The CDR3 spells CASSNRGMGGTEAFF. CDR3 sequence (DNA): TGTGCCAGCAGCAACAGGGGAATGGGGGGCACTGAAGCTTTCTTT.

The chain's CDR3 is CASSFLAGADTQYF. The CDR3 DNA sequence: TGTGCCAGCAGCTTCCTAGCGGGGGCAGATACGCAGTATTTT. V and J are TRBV7-3 and TRBJ2-3; 10 positions agree with TRBD2. CDR1 SGHTA and CDR2 FQGTGA come from the germline V gene. The trim removed 3 bases at V and 4 bases at J, leaving 1 base unmatched. The length of the CDR3 is 14 residues.

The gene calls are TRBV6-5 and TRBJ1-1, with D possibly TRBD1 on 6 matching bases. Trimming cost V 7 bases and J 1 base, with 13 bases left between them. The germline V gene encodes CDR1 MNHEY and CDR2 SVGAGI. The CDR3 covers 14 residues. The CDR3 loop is CASTFDRTNTEAFF. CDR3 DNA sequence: TGTGCCAGCACCTTCGACAGGACGAACACTGAAGCTTTCTTT.

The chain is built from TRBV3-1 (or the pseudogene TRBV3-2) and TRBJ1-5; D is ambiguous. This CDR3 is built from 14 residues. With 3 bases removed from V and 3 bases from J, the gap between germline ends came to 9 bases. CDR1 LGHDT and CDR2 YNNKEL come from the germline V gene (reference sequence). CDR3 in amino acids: CASSQSGNNQPQHF. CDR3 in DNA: TGTGCCAGCAGCCAGAGCGGGAACAATCAGCCCCAGCATTTT.

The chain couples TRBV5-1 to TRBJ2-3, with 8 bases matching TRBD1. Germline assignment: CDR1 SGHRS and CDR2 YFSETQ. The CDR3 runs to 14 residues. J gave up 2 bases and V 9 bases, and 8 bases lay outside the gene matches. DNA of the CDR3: TGCGCCACTTCCCCGGGACAGGACACAGATACGCAGTATTTT. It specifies CATSPGQDTDTQYF. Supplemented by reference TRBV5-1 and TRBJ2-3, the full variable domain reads KAGVTQTPRYLIKTRGQQVTLSCSPISGHRSVSWYQQTPGQGLQFLFEYFSETQRNKGNFPGRFSGRQFSNSRSEMNVSTLELGDSALYLCATSPGQDTDTQYFGPGTRLTVL.

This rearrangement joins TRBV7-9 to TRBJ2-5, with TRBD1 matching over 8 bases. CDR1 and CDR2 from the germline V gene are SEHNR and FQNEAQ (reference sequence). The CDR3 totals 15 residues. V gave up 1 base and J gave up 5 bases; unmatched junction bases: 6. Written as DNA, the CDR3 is TGTGCCAGCAGCTTAGGGGGCCAGGGGGCGGAGACCCAGTACTTC. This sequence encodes CASSLGGQGAETQYF.

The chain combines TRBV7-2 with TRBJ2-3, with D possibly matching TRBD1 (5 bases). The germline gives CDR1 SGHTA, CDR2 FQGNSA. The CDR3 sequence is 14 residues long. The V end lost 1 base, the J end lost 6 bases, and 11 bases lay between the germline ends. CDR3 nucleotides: TGTGCCAGCAGCTTAGGATGGGGCCTGGATACGCAGTATTTT. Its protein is CASSLGWGLDTQYF.

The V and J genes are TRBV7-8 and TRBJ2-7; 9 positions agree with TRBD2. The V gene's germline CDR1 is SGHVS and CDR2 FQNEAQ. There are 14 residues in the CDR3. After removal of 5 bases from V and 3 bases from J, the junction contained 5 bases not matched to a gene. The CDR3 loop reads CASSNSGSFYEQYF. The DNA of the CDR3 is TGTGCCAGCAGCAATAGCGGGAGCTTCTACGAGCAGTACTTC.

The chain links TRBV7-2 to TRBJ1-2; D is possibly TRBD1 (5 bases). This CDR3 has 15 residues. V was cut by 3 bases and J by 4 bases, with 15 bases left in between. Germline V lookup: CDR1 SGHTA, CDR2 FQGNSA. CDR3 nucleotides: TGTGCCAGCAGCTTTTCGGGGGGGTCGGGCTATGGCTACACCTTC. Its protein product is CASSFSGGSGYGYTF. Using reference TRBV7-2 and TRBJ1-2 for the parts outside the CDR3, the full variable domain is GAGVSQSPSNKVTEKGKDVELRCDPISGHTALYWYRQSLGQGLEFLIYFQGNSAPDKSGLPSDRFSAERTGGSVSTLTIQRTQQEDSAVYLCASSFSGGSGYGYTFGSGTRLTVV.

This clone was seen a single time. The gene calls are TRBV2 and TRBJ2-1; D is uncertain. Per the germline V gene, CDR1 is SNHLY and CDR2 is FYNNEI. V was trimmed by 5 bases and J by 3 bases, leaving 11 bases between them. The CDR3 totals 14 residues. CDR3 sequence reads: CASSSGHFYNEQFF. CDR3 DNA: TGTGCCAGCAGTTCCGGTCATTTCTACAATGAGCAGTTCTTC. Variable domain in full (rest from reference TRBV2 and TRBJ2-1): EPEVTQTPSHQVTQMGQEVILRCVPISNHLYFYWYRQILGQKVEFLVSFYNNEISEKSEIFDDQFSVERPDGSNFTLKIRSTKLEDSAMYFCASSSGHFYNEQFFGPGTRLTVL.

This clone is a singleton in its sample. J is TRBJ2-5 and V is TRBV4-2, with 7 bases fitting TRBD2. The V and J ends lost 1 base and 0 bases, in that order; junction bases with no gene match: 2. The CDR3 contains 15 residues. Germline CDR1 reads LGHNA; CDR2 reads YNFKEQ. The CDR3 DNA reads TGTGCCAGCAGCCAAGGGGGAGGGGACCAAGAGACCCAGTACTTC. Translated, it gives CASSQGGGDQETQYF.

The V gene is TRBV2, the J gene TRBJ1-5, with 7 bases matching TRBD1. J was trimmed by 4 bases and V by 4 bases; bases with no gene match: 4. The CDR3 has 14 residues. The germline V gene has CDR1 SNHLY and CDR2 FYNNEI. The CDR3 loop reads CASSAGTVNQPQHF. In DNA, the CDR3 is TGTGCCAGCAGTGCAGGGACAGTAAATCAGCCCCAGCATTTT.

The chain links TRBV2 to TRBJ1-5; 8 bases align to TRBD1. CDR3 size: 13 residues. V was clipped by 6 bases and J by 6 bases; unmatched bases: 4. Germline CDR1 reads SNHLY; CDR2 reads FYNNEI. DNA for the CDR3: TGTGCCAGCAGAAGACAGGGGCCTCAGCCCCAGCATTTT. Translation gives CASRRQGPQPQHF.